The next 29 T cell receptor beta chains were all read from a single sample in a study of shared clonotypes between healthy human individuals. Only CD45RO-negative cells positively selected for CCR7 counted as naive CD8 cells, so terminally differentiated effector memory CD45RA+ cells were excluded. This table comes from immunoSEQ multiplex PCR, and its TCRdb copy is limited to in-frame clones, with some not included. The table has millions of clones, under 95% seen once. The specimen was naive CD8+ T cells from PBMCs. The origin of the receptors is a man aged 18 to 30 in good health. Some clones in this sample may be carry-over from other donors' samples.

The genes are TRBV4-1 and TRBJ2-1; 11 bases are shared with TRBD2. This CDR3 comprises 19 residues. Germline loops: CDR1 MGHRA, CDR2 YSYEKL. V lost 0 bases to trimming and J lost 4 bases; unmatched junction nucleotides: 11. The CDR3, as DNA: TGCGCCAGCAGCCAAGATGTCAACCTAGCGGGAGGTGGTTACAATGAGCAGTTCTTC. This sequence encodes CASSQDVNLAGGGYNEQFF.

The chain carries TRBV29-1 and TRBJ2-2; the D gene could be TRBD1 or TRBD2 (6 bases each). The CDR3 totals 17 residues. V was trimmed by 0 bases and J by 5 bases, leaving 19 bases between them. Germline-derived CDR1 and CDR2 are SQVTM and ANQGSEA. CDR3 DNA sequence: TGCAGCGTTGAAGATCTCGGACGGGGGCGAAGGACCGGGGAGCTGTTTTTT. It codes for CSVEDLGRGRRTGELFF.

The genes are TRBV2 and TRBJ2-2; D not resolved. Deletions cut 6 bases from V and 5 bases from J, with 10 bases between. Germline-derived CDR1 and CDR2 are SNHLY and FYNNEI. This CDR3 is built from 13 residues. CDR3 DNA sequence: TGTGCCAGCAGCAACCCCGGTACCGGGGAGCTGTTTTTT. It is translated as CASSNPGTGELFF.

The V and J genes are TRBV5-6 and TRBJ2-5; D gene ambiguous. The better agreement between TRBJ2-7 and the DNA end casts doubt on the J call. The CDR3 is 12 amino acids. The germline gives CDR1 SGHDT, CDR2 YYEEEE. The CDR3 region has the DNA TGTGCCAGCAGCTTGCGGCCGCTCGAGCAGTACTTC. Translation gives CASSLRPLEQYF.

The rearrangement uses TRBV11-2 and TRBJ1-1; D uncertain. Trimming pared 1 base from V and 2 bases from J, leaving 11 bases between. The CDR3 is made up of 15 amino acids. Germline CDR1 SGHAT, CDR2 FQNNGV. The CDR3 is CASSLVPELNTEAFF. CDR3 bases: TGTGCCAGCAGCTTAGTACCAGAGCTTAACACTGAAGCTTTCTTT. The whole variable domain, remainder taken from reference TRBV11-2 and TRBJ1-1, is EAGVAQSPRYKIIEKRQSVAFWCNPISGHATLYWYQQILGQGPKLLIQFQNNGVVDDSQLPKDRFSAERLKGVDSTLKIQPAKLEDSAVYLCASSLVPELNTEAFFGQGTRLTVV.

This clone was seen just once. The chain carries TRBV27 and TRBJ2-7; D perhaps matches TRBD1 (5 bases). V lost 0 bases and J lost 5, with 17 bases in between. This CDR3 is built from 16 residues. Germline CDR1 reads MNHEY; CDR2 reads SMNVEV (reference sequence). CDR3 sequence reads: CASSLSLGELSHEQYF. The CDR3 nucleotides are TGTGCCAGCAGTTTATCTTTAGGGGAATTATCCCACGAGCAGTACTTC.

The V and J genes are TRBV6-6 and TRBJ2-2; D remains unclear. The CDR3 has 12 residues. Per germline, CDR1 MNHNY and CDR2 SVGAGI (reference sequence). Trimming pared 2 bases from V and 5 bases from J, leaving 3 bases between. As DNA, the CDR3 is TGTGCCAGCAGTTACCAGACCGGGGAGCTGTTTTTT. The encoded protein is CASSYQTGELFF.

Details on this clone: One end of the junction varies from germline; a read error may be responsible. The chain uses TRBV6-6 and TRBJ1-2; 7 nucleotides line up with TRBD1. Germline V gene data show CDR1 as MNHNY and CDR2 as SVGAGI (reference sequence). CDR3 length equals 12 residues. The CDR3 bases are TGTGCCACCAACATCCAGGGACAGCCTTACGCCTTC. Its translation: CATNIQGQPYAF.

The V call is TRBV10-2, the J call TRBJ2-1; D is perhaps TRBD2 (5 bases). Germline V gene data show CDR1 as WSHSY and CDR2 as SAAADI. The V end lost 6 bases, the J end lost 9 bases, and 9 bases lay between the germline ends. This CDR3 contains 11 residues. For the CDR3, the DNA is TGCGCCAGCAGCTCGGACTCTGAGCAGTTCTTC. Translated, it gives CASSSDSEQFF.

J is TRBJ2-5 and V is TRBV4-3, with 8 bases aligning to TRBD1. Trimming cost V 6 bases and J 2 bases; bases outside gene matches: 5. The CDR3 has 14 residues. CDR1 and CDR2 (germline): LGHNA, YSLEER. CDR3 sequence reads: CASSTGTGQETQYF. Here the CDR3 DNA reads TGCGCCAGCAGTACCGGGACAGGACAAGAGACCCAGTACTTC.

J is TRBJ1-1 and V is TRBV5-6; D is perhaps TRBD1 (6 bases). V lost 0 bases to trimming and J lost 8 bases, with 17 bases between them. Germline V gene data show CDR1 as SGHDT and CDR2 as YYEEEE. This CDR3 region has 15 residues. This CDR3 reads CASSLEWGGPTEAFF. The CDR3 DNA follows: TGTGCCAGCAGCTTGGAGTGGGGGGGCCCCACAGAAGCTTTCTTT. Together with reference TRBV5-6 and TRBJ1-1, the CDR3 gives the full variable domain: DAGVTQSPTHLIKTRGQQVTLRCSPKSGHDTVSWYQQALGQGPQFIFQYYEEEERQRGNFPDRFSGHQFPNYSSELNVNALLLGDSALYLCASSLEWGGPTEAFFGQGTRLTVV.

This chain links TRBV7-9 with TRBJ2-7; D might be TRBD1 or TRBD2, each matching 5 bases. V lost 5 bases and J 4 bases, leaving 21 bases between the germline ends. CDR1 and CDR2 from the germline V gene are SEHNR and FQNEAQ (reference sequence). There are 16 residues in the CDR3. This chain's CDR3 is CASSTTGTAVRYEQYF. The CDR3 DNA sequence: TGTGCCAGCAGCACCACTGGGACGGCCGTCCGGTACGAGCAGTACTTC. Filled out from reference TRBV7-9 and TRBJ2-7, the complete variable domain reads DTGVSQNPRHKITKRGQNVTFRCDPISEHNRLYWYRQTLGQGPEFLTYFQNEAQLEKSRLLSDRFSAERPKGSFSTLEIQRTEQGDSAMYLCASSTTGTAVRYEQYFGPGTRLTVT.

The chain uses TRBV5-1 and TRBJ1-4; no clear D. Per the germline V gene, CDR1 is SGHRS and CDR2 is YFSETQ. CDR3 size: 16 residues. V gave up 7 bases and J gave up 0 bases, with 16 bases separating them. The CDR3: CASSPKASTTNEKLFF. The CDR3 DNA follows: TGCGCCAGCTCCCCTAAGGCATCTACAACTAATGAAAAACTGTTTTTT.

The chain links TRBV11-2 to TRBJ2-2; 8 positions match TRBD2. This CDR3 has 16 amino acids. J lost 9 bases, V lost 2 bases, and 11 bases had no gene match. Germline V gene data show CDR1 as SGHAT and CDR2 as FQNNGV. The CDR3 protein is CASSLTGGPPRRELFF. CDR3 sequence (DNA): TGTGCCAGCAGCTTAACGGGAGGGCCCCCGAGGAGGGAGCTGTTTTTT.

The chain combines TRBV29-1 with TRBJ2-2; perhaps TRBD1 as D (5 bases). Germline V gives CDR1 SQVTM, CDR2 ANQGSEA. This CDR3 region has 13 residues. Here the CDR3 reads CSARKGLTGELFF. CDR3 nucleotides: TGCAGTGCCAGGAAGGGGCTCACCGGGGAGCTGTTTTTT.

The chain uses TRBV13 and TRBJ2-1; D might be TRBD2 (5 bases). Germline CDR1 reads PRHDT; CDR2 reads FYEKMQ (reference sequence). The CDR3 runs to 14 residues. Trimming cost V 7 bases and J 7 bases, with 17 bases left between them. CDR3 amino acids: CASTLGRVSNEQFF. The CDR3 nucleotides read TGTGCCAGCACACTAGGCCGGGTCTCGAATGAGCAGTTCTTC.

Comment on this clone: Distinct nucleotide sequences in the sample also encode this CDR3. The CDR3 is CASSLFGGELFF. The CDR3 nucleotides read TGTGCCAGCAGCTTGTTCGGCGGGGAGCTGTTTTTT. V is TRBV7-9 and J is TRBJ2-2; D uncertain. The ends were cut back, 3 bases at V and 7 bases at J, with 6 bases in the middle. CDR1 is SEHNR, CDR2 FQNEAQ, per germline (reference sequence). The CDR3 covers 12 residues. Full variable domain (missing parts from reference TRBV7-9 and TRBJ2-2): DTGVSQNPRHKITKRGQNVTFRCDPISEHNRLYWYRQTLGQGPEFLTYFQNEAQLEKSRLLSDRFSAERPKGSFSTLEIQRTEQGDSAMYLCASSLFGGELFFGEGSRLTVL.

With respect to this clone: The same CDR3 is also encoded by other DNA sequences in this sample. The V gene is TRBV9, the J gene TRBJ1-2; D call uncertain. The CDR3 loop spans 13 amino acids. Trimming stripped 0 bases from V and 4 bases from J, with 7 bases between. The germline CDR1 and CDR2 sequences are SGDLS and YYNGEE. The CDR3 protein is CASSVAGGYGYTF. The CDR3 coding sequence is TGTGCCAGCAGCGTAGCCGGCGGCTATGGCTACACCTTC.

The chain uses TRBV7-8 and TRBJ2-1; no clear D. Trimming left V 6 bases short and J 3 bases short, with 6 bases between. Germline CDR1 SGHVS, CDR2 FQNEAQ. The CDR3 has 12 amino acids. In nucleotides, the CDR3 is TGTGCCAGCAGACCAAGCTACAATGAGCAGTTCTTC. It translates to CASRPSYNEQFF.

The chain links TRBV27 to TRBJ2-3, with a tentative D call TRBD2 (6 bases). The germline CDR1 and CDR2 sequences are MNHEY and SMNVEV (reference sequence). The CDR3 has 16 residues. Trimming stripped 6 bases from V and 3 bases from J, with 19 bases between. For the CDR3, the DNA is TGTGCCAGCAGCTGGCGGGACTCCTTGCGGACAGATACGCAGTATTTT. It encodes CASSWRDSLRTDTQYF.

V and J are TRBV29-1 and TRBJ2-3, with 8 bases lining up with TRBD1. This CDR3 contains 13 residues. V shed 7 bases, J shed 3 bases, and the junction held 6 bases outside the gene matches. CDR1 and CDR2 (germline): SQVTM, ANQGSEA. The CDR3 spells CSGWTGLTDTQYF. CDR3 nucleotide sequence: TGCAGCGGGTGGACAGGGCTTACAGATACGCAGTATTTT.

This chain's CDR3 is CAWSVRQTDHEQYF. The CDR3 nucleotides read TGTGCCTGGAGTGTACGTCAGACGGACCACGAGCAGTACTTC. This sequence joins TRBV30 and TRBJ2-7; D not resolved. The V gene's germline CDR1 is GTSNPN and CDR2 SVGIG (reference sequence). Deletions cut 0 bases from V and 5 bases from J, with 14 bases between. There are 14 residues in the CDR3.

Of note for this clone: The sample carries other DNA sequences with the same CDR3. The rearrangement uses TRBV19 and TRBJ1-1; 8 bases are shared with TRBD1. From germline, CDR1 is LNHDA and CDR2 SQIVND (reference sequence). V trimming: 2 bases; J trimming: 2 bases; junction bases outside the gene matches: 1. This CDR3 region has 14 residues. The CDR3 nucleotides are TGTGCCAGTAGTATAACAGGGGGAAACACTGAAGCTTTCTTT. Translated, it gives CASSITGGNTEAFF.

The V gene is TRBV28, the J gene TRBJ2-3; TRBD1 matches 7 bases. V lost 5 bases to trimming and J lost 6 bases; unmatched junction nucleotides: 11. The CDR3 sequence is 15 residues long. The germline CDR1 and CDR2 sequences are MDHEN and SYDVKM. CDR3 region: CASSDRVKARDTQYF. The CDR3 DNA sequence: TGTGCCAGCAGTGACAGGGTCAAAGCTCGGGATACGCAGTATTTT.

This clone was counted a single time. The rearrangement uses TRBV7-2 and TRBJ1-3; D gene ambiguous. V was clipped by 5 bases and J by 0 bases, with 11 bases between them. The CDR3 sequence is 15 residues long. Germline V gene sequence: CDR1 SGHTA, CDR2 FQGNSA. This CDR3 reads CASSPAVISGNTIYF. The CDR3 coding sequence is TGTGCCAGCAGCCCGGCGGTTATCTCTGGAAACACCATATATTTT.

With regard to this clone: Different DNA sequences within this sample yield the same CDR3. The CDR3 loop is CASSVGDRHEQFF. DNA for the CDR3: TGTGCCAGCAGCGTAGGGGATCGCCATGAGCAGTTCTTC. V is TRBV9 and J is TRBJ2-1; unclear D gene. CDR1 is SGDLS and CDR2 is YYNGEE in the germline V gene. CDR3 size: 13 residues. V lost 0 bases and J lost 8, with 9 bases in between.

This clone was seen once. The CDR3 DNA sequence: TGTGCCAGCAGCTTGCGGGGACGGCAAGGCTCTGGAAACACCATATATTTT. Its translation: CASSLRGRQGSGNTIYF. The V and J genes are TRBV7-8 and TRBJ1-3, with D possibly matching TRBD1 (5 bases). Deletions cut 3 bases from V and 0 bases from J, with 15 bases between. Germline assignment: CDR1 SGHVS and CDR2 FQNEAQ. This CDR3 spans 17 amino acids.

The chain employs TRBV6-5 and TRBJ1-1; D is undetermined. Trimming left V 4 bases short and J 0 bases short, with 9 bases between. The CDR3 runs to 14 residues. Germline assignment: CDR1 MNHEY and CDR2 SVGAGI. Written as DNA, the CDR3 is TGTGCCAGCAGTTTCGCGCCGGTGAACACTGAAGCTTTCTTT. As protein: CASSFAPVNTEAFF.

The gene calls are TRBV27 and TRBJ2-7, with D perhaps matching TRBD1 (6 bases). The V gene's germline CDR1 is MNHEY and CDR2 SMNVEV (reference sequence). V was pared by 4 bases and J by 4 bases, with 17 bases between. CDR3 length: 15 amino acids. The CDR3 region has the DNA TGTGCCAGCAGTTGGAGTTCAGGGGTTGTGTACGAGCAGTACTTC. Translating gives CASSWSSGVVYEQYF.